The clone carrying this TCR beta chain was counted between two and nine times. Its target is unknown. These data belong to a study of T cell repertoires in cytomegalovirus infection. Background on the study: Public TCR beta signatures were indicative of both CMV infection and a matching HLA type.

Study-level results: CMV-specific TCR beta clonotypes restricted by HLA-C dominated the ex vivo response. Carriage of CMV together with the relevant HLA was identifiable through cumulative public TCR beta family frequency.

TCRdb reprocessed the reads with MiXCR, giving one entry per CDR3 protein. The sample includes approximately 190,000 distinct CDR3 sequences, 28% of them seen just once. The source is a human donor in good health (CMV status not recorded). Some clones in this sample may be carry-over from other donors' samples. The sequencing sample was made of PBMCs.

CDR3 amino acids: CASSKGPLREQYF. The DNA for the CDR3 is TGTGCCAGCAGCAAGGGGCCCCTACGCGAGCAGTACTTC. The chain couples TRBV12-3 or TRBV12-4 to TRBJ2-7, with a possible D match to TRBD1 (5 bases). The ends were cut back, 6 bases at V and 6 bases at J, with 15 bases in the middle. CDR3 length: 13 residues.